This T cell receptor beta chain was captured by sequencing in a study of blood T cell repertoires in COVID-19. Study context: Acute and convalescent COVID-19 samples came from the United States, Italy and Spain. The cDNA or gDNA used as material had been derived from T cells, B-cell-depleted T cells, or PBMCs.

Across 24 US areas, participants ranged in age from roughly 18 to 89 years. CDR3 length equals 12 residues. Germline V CDR1 and CDR2: MNHEY, SVGAGI. The junction had 6 bases not matched to a gene; V was cut back by 7 bases and J by 7 bases. Sequencing used immunoSEQ multiplex PCR; TCRdb keeps in-frame clones, though not all of them. Of about 240,000 clones detected, about 87% appear once; the ten largest clones hold 2% to 3%. This sequence joins TRBV6-5 and TRBJ1-1; 7 bases match TRBD1. Sequencing was done on a sample of PBMCs or T cells enriched from blood (not recorded which). This TCR was sampled from a woman in her twenties or thirties with acute COVID-19. The CDR3 sequence: CASKSTGNEAFF. Here the CDR3 DNA reads TGTGCCAGCAAATCGACAGGGAATGAAGCTTTCTTT.